This T cell receptor beta chain stems from a study of Graves' ophthalmopathy and Graves' hyperthyroidism. CDR1 MNHEY and CDR2 SVGAGI come from the germline V gene. This CDR3 is built from 12 residues. A remark on this clonotype: A read error may produce the germline difference seen at one junction end.

Amplifying from RNA transcripts, the study obtained TCR beta CDR3 regions. Investigators did first-round RT-PCR with HTBI primers, then second-round multiplex PCR. TCRdb used MiXCR to reprocess the multiplex PCR reads, holding one entry per CDR3 protein. The sample has 400,000 or so distinct CDR3 sequences, about 15% seen once. The chain links TRBV6-5 to TRBJ2-7, with TRBD1 matching over 7 bases. The clonotype originates from an adult woman with stable Graves' hyperthyroidism. The sequenced material came from peripheral blood. In DNA form, the CDR3 reads TGTGCCAGCAGTCTACAGGGGTACGATCAGTACTTC. Amino acid sequence: CASSLQGYDQYF.